The 8 T cell receptor beta chains presented below share a single source sample, sequenced in a study of T cell responses to AZD1222 COVID-19 vaccine. TCRdb's table, derived via immunoSEQ multiplex PCR, lists solely in-frame clones and lacks some. Of roughly 100,000 clones listed, 90% are singletons. This material consisted of peripheral blood, taken on day 0 of AZD1222 vaccination. These receptors were obtained from an adult in good health.

The chain joins TRBV2 to TRBJ2-1, with D perhaps matching TRBD2 (7 bases). The V gene lost 8 bases and the J gene lost 4 bases, with 12 bases spanning the gap. CDR3 length equals 13 residues. Germline CDR1 reads SNHLY; CDR2 reads FYNNEI. The CDR3 nucleotides read TGTGCCAGCGGGCGGGGGCAATACAATGAGCAGTTCTTC. It yields the protein CASGRGQYNEQFF.

The chain links TRBV4-2 to TRBJ2-3; the match to TRBD2 covers 9 bases. Germline V gives CDR1 LGHNA, CDR2 YNFKEQ. J was trimmed by 4 bases and V by 4 bases; bases with no gene match: 6. The CDR3 sequence is 15 residues long. The DNA for the CDR3 is TGTGCCAGCAGCCCGCGGCAGCGGGGGGCAGATACGCAGTATTTT. It codes for CASSPRQRGADTQYF.

This clone was recorded at least ten times. This rearrangement joins TRBV6-4 to TRBJ1-1; possibly TRBD1 for D (6 bases). Germline-derived CDR1 and CDR2 are MRHNA and SNTAGT. V was clipped by 10 bases and J by 1 base, with 28 bases between them. This CDR3 is built from 18 residues. CDR3 sequence: CATLESGISGVENTEAFF. CDR3 DNA: TGTGCCACCCTAGAGTCCGGGATATCAGGGGTTGAGAACACTGAAGCTTTCTTT.

The chain couples TRBV6-2 or TRBV6-3 to TRBJ1-5; the match to TRBD1 covers 7 bases. Germline trimming cut 2 bases from V and 4 bases from J; bases unmatched to any gene: 8. CDR1 is MNHEY, CDR2 SVGEGT, per germline. The CDR3 contains 16 residues. CDR3 sequence reads: CASSYTPGTDNQPQHF. In DNA, the CDR3 is TGTGCCAGCAGTTACACACCCGGGACAGATAATCAGCCCCAGCATTTT.

V is TRBV24-1 and J is TRBJ1-2; D uncertain. Germline V CDR1 and CDR2: KGHDR, SFDVKD. The CDR3 has 14 amino acids. The V and J ends lost 6 bases and 0 bases respectively, with 10 bases between them. For the CDR3, the DNA is TGTGCCACCAGTCACCCCGGGACTAACTATGGCTACACCTTC. This encodes CATSHPGTNYGYTF.

The CDR3 is CASSLTGATYGYTF. The DNA of the CDR3 is TGTGCCAGCAGCCTGACGGGAGCCACCTATGGCTACACCTTC. This rearrangement joins TRBV5-4 to TRBJ1-2; the D is unclear. Germline-derived CDR1 and CDR2 are SGHNT and YYREEE (reference sequence). The CDR3 is 14 amino acids. V was shortened by 4 bases and J by 4 bases, with 14 bases between the two germline ends.

The chain recombines TRBV6-6 with TRBJ1-2; maybe TRBD1 (5 bases). Germline V gene lookup returns CDR1 MNHNY and CDR2 SVGAGI (reference sequence). CDR3 size: 14 residues. Between the trimmed V and J ends, which lost 7 bases and 2 bases, there was a span of 14 bases. The CDR3 sequence is CASTWTRQNYGYTF. For the CDR3, the DNA is TGTGCCAGCACTTGGACCAGACAGAACTATGGCTACACCTTC.

CDR3 amino acids: CASSLSGGRELFF. CDR3 sequence (DNA): TGTGCCAGCAGCTTATCAGGGGGCAGGGAGCTGTTTTTT. This sequence joins TRBV7-2 and TRBJ2-2; 8 bases map to TRBD1. The CDR3 loop spans 13 amino acids. V was pared by 2 bases and J by 9 bases, with 2 bases of the junction left unmatched. Germline CDR1 is SGHTA and CDR2 is FQGNSA.